What follows describes a single T cell receptor beta chain. Its cognate antigen is unknown. Time point meaning: patch test 3, about 24 weeks after DPC sensitization. This sample's treatment: therapeutic diphenylcyclopropenone sensitization with weekly scalp DPC. Donors, patients with alopecia ranging from 18 to 70 years old and judged suitable for DPC, provided samples. CDR3 length: 15 residues. The V and J ends lost 3 bases and 7 bases respectively, with 16 bases between them. Germline CDR1 MDHEN, CDR2 SYDVKM. TCRdb independently ran MiXCR on the RACE reads; one entry per CDR3 protein. The sample yields 100,000 to 120,000 distinct CDR3 sequences, nearly 35% seen once. The sample comes from a study of human T cells and chemical hapten exposure. Study-wide points: Alopecia affected the donors, so their immune response may differ from healthy people's. TCRs exceeding 1 in 1000 frequency stayed unchanged with DPC sensitization.

The TCR originated in a man in his forties with alopecia areata. Some clones in this sample may be carry-over from other donors' samples. This material consisted of whole blood, taken in connection with sensitization to the hapten diphenylcyclopropenone (DPC). This chain connects TRBV28 to TRBJ2-1; D gene ambiguous. The CDR3 loop is CASSFKGSWSNEQFF. The CDR3 DNA is TGTGCCAGCAGTTTTAAGGGCTCATGGTCAAATGAGCAGTTCTTC.